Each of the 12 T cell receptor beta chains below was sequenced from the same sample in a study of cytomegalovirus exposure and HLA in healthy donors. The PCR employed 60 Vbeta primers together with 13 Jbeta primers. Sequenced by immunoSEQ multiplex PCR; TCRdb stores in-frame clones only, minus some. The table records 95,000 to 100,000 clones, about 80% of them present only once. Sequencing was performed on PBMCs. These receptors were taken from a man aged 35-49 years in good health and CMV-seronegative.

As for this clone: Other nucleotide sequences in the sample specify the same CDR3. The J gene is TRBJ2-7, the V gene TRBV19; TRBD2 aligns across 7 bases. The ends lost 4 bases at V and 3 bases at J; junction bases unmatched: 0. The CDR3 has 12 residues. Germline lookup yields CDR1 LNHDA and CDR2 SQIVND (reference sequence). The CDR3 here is CASSTSGYEQYF. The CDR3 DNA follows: TGTGCCAGTAGTACTAGCGGCTACGAGCAGTACTTC.

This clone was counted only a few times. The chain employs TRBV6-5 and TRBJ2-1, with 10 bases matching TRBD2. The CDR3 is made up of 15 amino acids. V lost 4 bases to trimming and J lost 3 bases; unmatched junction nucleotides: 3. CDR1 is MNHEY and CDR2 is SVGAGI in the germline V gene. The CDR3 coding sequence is TGTGCCAGCAGTTTAGCGGGGGGAGGCTACAATGAGCAGTTCTTC. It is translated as CASSLAGGGYNEQFF.

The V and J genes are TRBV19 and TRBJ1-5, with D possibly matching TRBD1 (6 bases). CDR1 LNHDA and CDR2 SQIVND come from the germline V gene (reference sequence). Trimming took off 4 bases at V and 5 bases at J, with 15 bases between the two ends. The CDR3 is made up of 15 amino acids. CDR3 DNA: TGTGCCAGTAGTAACCACCACAGGGTCGATCAGCCCCAGCATTTT. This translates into CASSNHHRVDQPQHF.

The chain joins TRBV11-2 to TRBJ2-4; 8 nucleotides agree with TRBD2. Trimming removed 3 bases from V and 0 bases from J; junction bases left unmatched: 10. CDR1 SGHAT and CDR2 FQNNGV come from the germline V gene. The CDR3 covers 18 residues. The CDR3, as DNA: TGTGCCAGCAGCTTGCTCGGGGGGGTTGATAGAGCCAAAAACATTCAGTACTTC. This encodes CASSLLGGVDRAKNIQYF.

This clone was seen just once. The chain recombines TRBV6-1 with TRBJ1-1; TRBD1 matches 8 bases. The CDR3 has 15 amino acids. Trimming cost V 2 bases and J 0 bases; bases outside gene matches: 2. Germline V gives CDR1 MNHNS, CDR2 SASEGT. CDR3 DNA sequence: TGTGCCAGCAGTGAACTGACAGGGGTGAACACTGAAGCTTTCTTT. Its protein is CASSELTGVNTEAFF.

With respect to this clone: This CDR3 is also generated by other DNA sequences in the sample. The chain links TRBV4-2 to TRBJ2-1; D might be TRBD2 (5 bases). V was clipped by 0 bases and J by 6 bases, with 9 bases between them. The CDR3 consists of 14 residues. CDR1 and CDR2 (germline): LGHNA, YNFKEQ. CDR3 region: CASSQDTSLNEQFF. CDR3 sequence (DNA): TGTGCCAGCAGCCAAGATACTAGTCTCAATGAGCAGTTCTTC.

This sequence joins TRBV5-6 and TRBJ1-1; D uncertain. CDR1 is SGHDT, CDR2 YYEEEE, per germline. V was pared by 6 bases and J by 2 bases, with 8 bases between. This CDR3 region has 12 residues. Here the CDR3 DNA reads TGTGCCAGCAACACCTTTAACACTGAAGCTTTCTTT. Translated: CASNTFNTEAFF.

In nucleotides, the CDR3 is TGTGCCACCGCGACAGGGGACGACGGTGGCTACACCTTC. Translating gives CATATGDDGGYTF. This chain connects TRBV10-3 to TRBJ1-2, with 8 positions matching TRBD1. The V segment lost 10 bases and the J segment 7 bases; nucleotides outside the gene matches: 11. The CDR3 loop spans 13 amino acids. CDR1 ENHRY and CDR2 SYGVKD come from the germline V gene.

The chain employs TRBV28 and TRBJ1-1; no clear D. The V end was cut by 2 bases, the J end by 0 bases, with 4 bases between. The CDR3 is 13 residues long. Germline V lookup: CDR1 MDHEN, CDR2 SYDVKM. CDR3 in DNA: TGTGCCAGCAGTTTAGAGGTGAACACTGAAGCTTTCTTT. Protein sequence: CASSLEVNTEAFF.

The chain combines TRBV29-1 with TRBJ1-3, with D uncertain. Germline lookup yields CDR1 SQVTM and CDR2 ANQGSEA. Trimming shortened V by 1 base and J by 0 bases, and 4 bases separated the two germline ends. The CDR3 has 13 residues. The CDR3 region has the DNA TGCAGCGTTGAAGCCAACTCTGGAAACACCATATATTTT. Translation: CSVEANSGNTIYF.

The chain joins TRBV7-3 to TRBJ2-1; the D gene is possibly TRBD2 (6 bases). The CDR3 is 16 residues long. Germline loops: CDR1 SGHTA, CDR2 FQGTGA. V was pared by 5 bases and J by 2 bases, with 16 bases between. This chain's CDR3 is CASSTQLWGAYNEQFF. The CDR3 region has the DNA TGTGCCAGCAGCACCCAATTGTGGGGGGCCTACAATGAGCAGTTCTTC.

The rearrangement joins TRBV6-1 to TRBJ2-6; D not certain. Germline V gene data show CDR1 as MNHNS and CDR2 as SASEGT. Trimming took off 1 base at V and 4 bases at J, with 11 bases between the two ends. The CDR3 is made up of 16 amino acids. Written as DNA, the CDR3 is TGTGCCAGCAGTGAAGGCCACGTAGCCGGGGCCAACGTCCTGACTTTC. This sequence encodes CASSEGHVAGANVLTF.